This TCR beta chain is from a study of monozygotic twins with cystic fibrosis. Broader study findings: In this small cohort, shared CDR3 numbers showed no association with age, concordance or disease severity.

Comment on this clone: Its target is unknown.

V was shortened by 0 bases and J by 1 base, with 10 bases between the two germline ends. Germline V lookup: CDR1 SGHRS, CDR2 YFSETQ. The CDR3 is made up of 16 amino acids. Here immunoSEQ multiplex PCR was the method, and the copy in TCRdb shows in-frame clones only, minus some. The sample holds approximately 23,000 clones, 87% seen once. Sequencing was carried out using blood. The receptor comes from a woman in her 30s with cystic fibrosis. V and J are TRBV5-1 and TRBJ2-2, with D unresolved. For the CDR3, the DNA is TGCGCCAGCAGCTTGGCCCGGGTGAGGAACACCGGGGAGCTGTTTTTT. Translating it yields CASSLARVRNTGELFF.